This T cell receptor beta chain was identified during a study of T cell clones after liver transplantation. The overall study: Tolerant meant at least one year fully off immunosuppression without liver enzymes above twice normal. Study results and caveats: These preliminary findings come from unstandardized post-transplant sampling times.

Only in-frame clones appear in the TCRdb table, and some are missing; sequencing was by immunoSEQ multiplex PCR. Altogether roughly 100,000 clones are present, 82% being singletons, with the ten largest covering 0.8% to 1%. With respect to this clone: No antigen is known for it.

This CDR3 region has 18 residues. Trimming left V 0 bases short and J 1 base short, with 18 bases between. Germline V lookup: CDR1 LGHNA, CDR2 YNFKEQ. V is TRBV4-2 and J is TRBJ1-2; D uncertain. This sample comprised CD4+ T cells from blood, obtained before liver transplant. The receptor was isolated from a human donor who received a liver transplant. The CDR3 nucleotides read TGTGCCAGCAGCCAAGAGGCCACCGCGCTCGTTGTTAACTATGGCTACACCTTC. This sequence encodes CASSQEATALVVNYGYTF.